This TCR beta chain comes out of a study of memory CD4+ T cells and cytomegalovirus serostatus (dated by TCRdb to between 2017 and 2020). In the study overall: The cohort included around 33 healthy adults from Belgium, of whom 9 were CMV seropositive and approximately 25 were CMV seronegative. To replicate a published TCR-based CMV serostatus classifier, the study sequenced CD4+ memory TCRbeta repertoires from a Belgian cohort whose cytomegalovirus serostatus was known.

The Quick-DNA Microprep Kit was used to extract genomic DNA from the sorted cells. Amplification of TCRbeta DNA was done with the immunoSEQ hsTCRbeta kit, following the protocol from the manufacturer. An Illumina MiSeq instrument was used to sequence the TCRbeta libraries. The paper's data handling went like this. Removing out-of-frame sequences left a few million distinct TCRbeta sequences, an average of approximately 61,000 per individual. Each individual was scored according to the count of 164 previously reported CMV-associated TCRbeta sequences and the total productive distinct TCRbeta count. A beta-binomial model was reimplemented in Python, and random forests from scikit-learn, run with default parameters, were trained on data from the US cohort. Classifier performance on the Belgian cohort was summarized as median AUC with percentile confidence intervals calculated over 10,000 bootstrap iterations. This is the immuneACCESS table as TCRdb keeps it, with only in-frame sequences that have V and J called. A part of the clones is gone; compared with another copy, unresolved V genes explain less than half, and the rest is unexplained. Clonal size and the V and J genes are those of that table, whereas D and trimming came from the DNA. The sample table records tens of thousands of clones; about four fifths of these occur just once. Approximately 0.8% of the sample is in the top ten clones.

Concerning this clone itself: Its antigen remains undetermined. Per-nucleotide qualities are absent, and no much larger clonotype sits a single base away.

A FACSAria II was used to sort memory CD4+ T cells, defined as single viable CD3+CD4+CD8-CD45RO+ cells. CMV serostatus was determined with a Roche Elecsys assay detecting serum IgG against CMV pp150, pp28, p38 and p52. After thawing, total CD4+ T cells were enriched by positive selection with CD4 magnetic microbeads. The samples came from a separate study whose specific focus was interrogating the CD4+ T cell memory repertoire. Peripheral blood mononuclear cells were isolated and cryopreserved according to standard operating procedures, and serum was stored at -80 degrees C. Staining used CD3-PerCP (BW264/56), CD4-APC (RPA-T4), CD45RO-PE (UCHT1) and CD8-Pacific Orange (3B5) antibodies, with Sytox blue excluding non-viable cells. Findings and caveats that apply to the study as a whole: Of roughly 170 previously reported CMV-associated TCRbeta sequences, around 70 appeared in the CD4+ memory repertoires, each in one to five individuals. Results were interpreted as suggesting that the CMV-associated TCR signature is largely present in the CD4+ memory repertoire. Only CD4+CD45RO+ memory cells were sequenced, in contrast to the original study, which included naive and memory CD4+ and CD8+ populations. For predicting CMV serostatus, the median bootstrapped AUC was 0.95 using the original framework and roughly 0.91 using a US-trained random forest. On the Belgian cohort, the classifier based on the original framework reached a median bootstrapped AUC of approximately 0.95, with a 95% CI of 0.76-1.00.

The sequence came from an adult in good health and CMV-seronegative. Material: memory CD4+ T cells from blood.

In nucleotides, the sequence is TGTGCCAGCAGCTTGCACAGGGGGGATGCTTTCTTT. Translated, it reads CASSLHRGDAFF. The rearrangement combines TRBV5-4 with TRBJ1-1; 8 central bases correspond to TRBD1. The CDR3 starts with the cysteine, ends with the phenylalanine, and has 12 residues. CDR3 DNA only is kept here, 36 bases in frame from base 1. Looking up the germline V gene (reference sequence) yields CDR1 SGHNT and CDR2 YYREEE. Unmatched junction bases come to 4, with V trimmed by 1 base and J by 11 bases.